The 31 T cell receptor beta chains below were found in one sample sequenced in a study of CXCR3-negative and CXCR3-positive naive CD8 T cells. These TCRs are of unknown antigen specificity. Carrying UMI labels, the TRB cDNA libraries were prepared through 5' RACE. TCRdb derives one entry per CDR3 protein from the 5' RACE reads, leaving out DNA. Its clone listing holds fewer than 140,000 distinct CDR3 sequences. Regarding the study as a whole: The study found more hydrophobic TRB CDR3s in CXCR3-positive naive cells than in CXCR3-negative naive cells.

Source material: naive CXCR3+ CD8+ T cells from blood. Subset defined: CD45RO-CCR7+CD27+CD95- naive CD8+ T cells expressing CXCR3 (TNR3+). The receptor source for this set is a human donor in good health. Some clones in this sample may be carry-over from other donors' samples.

The J gene is TRBJ2-7, the V gene TRBV6-2 or TRBV6-3. The CDR3 runs to 11 residues. Germline V gives CDR1 MNHEY, CDR2 SVGEGT. The CDR3 spells CASSYPDEQYF.

The chain links TRBV5-1 to TRBJ2-1; without DNA, the TCRdb call of TRBD2 cannot be checked. Germline V gene sequence: CDR1 SGHRS, CDR2 YFSETQ. This CDR3 has 13 residues. This chain's CDR3 is CASRTSGSHEQFF.

The chain has TRBV12-3 or TRBV12-4 and TRBJ2-3; TCRdb names TRBD1, which stays unverified in the absence of DNA. The CDR3 sequence is 15 residues long. This CDR3 is CASSFVPPPTDTQYF.

The chain recombines TRBV23-1 with TRBJ2-7; TCRdb's D gene call, TRBD1, goes unchecked for lack of DNA. Being an ORF, TRBV23-1 has a function that is uncertain. The length of the CDR3 is 19 residues. CDR3 loop: CASSQEYTGTARRAYEQYF.

V and J are TRBV6-5 and TRBJ1-5; TCRdb gives TRBD1 as the D gene, but with no DNA this cannot be confirmed. There are 18 residues in the CDR3. Germline CDR1 and CDR2: MNHEY and SVGAGI. CDR3 sequence: CASRYGQVQGESNQPQHF.

This sequence joins TRBV9 and TRBJ2-1. Germline V gene sequence: CDR1 SGDLS, CDR2 YYNGEE. There are 15 residues in the CDR3. The CDR3 sequence: CASSLSGHSYNEQFF.

The V and J genes are TRBV13 and TRBJ2-7. The germline CDR1 and CDR2 sequences are PRHDT and FYEKMQ (reference sequence). The CDR3 has 14 residues. The CDR3 reads CASSLGRIAGEQYF.

The gene calls are TRBV29-1 and TRBJ2-2. Germline CDR1 SQVTM, CDR2 ANQGSEA. This CDR3 has 13 amino acids. CDR3 residues: CSVLEANTGELFF.

J is TRBJ2-1 and V is TRBV12-3 or TRBV12-4; TCRdb names TRBD2, which stays unverified in the absence of DNA. This CDR3 spans 16 amino acids. The CDR3: CASSFMRLAGGNEQFF.

The chain has TRBV9 and TRBJ2-3; without DNA, the TCRdb call of TRBD2 cannot be checked. Germline V gene data show CDR1 as SGDLS and CDR2 as YYNGEE. The CDR3 length is 15 residues. The CDR3 reads CASSVKGLEGDTQYF. Full variable domain (outside the CDR3, taken from reference TRBV9 and TRBJ2-3): DSGVTQTPKHLITATGQRVTLRCSPRSGDLSVYWYQQSLDQGLQFLIQYYNGEERAKGNILERFSAQQFPDLHSELNLSSLELGDSALYFCASSVKGLEGDTQYFGPGTRLTVL.

The rearrangement joins TRBV7-3 to TRBJ2-7. This CDR3 has 13 amino acids. Germline CDR1 reads SGHTA; CDR2 reads FQGTGA. This chain's CDR3 is CASSLIEGDEQYF.

The J gene is TRBJ2-7, the V gene TRBV11-2. The CDR3 sequence is 15 residues long. The V gene's germline CDR1 is SGHAT and CDR2 FQNNGV. The CDR3 loop reads CASSLYGGISYEQYF.

The chain recombines TRBV29-1 with TRBJ2-5; no DNA is available, so the TRBD2 call from TCRdb remains unchecked. Per the germline V gene, CDR1 is SQVTM and CDR2 is ANQGSEA. The CDR3 has 15 residues. The CDR3 reads CSVELAGDEQETQYF.

The chain joins TRBV28 to TRBJ2-7; lacking DNA, the TRBD2 call made by TCRdb goes unchecked. Per the germline V gene, CDR1 is MDHEN and CDR2 is SYDVKM. The CDR3 consists of 15 residues. CDR3 sequence reads: CASSFLGLAVEEQYF.

The chain links TRBV6-5 to TRBJ1-5. The germline V gene has CDR1 MNHEY and CDR2 SVGAGI. The CDR3 is 15 amino acids. CDR3 protein: CASSLNRYSNQPQHF.

V usage is TRBV29-1 and J usage is TRBJ1-2. Looked up from germline, CDR1 is SQVTM and CDR2 is ANQGSEA. There are 13 residues in the CDR3. The CDR3 spells CSALSTDYYGYTF. The variable domain in full, with the rest retrieved from reference TRBV29-1 and TRBJ1-2, is SAVISQKPSRDICQRGTSLTIQCQVDSQVTMMFWYRQQPGQSLTLIATANQGSEATYESGFVIDKFPISRPNLTFSTLTVSNMSPEDSSIYLCSALSTDYYGYTFGSGTRLTVV.

The chain combines TRBV5-1 with TRBJ2-1; TCRdb's D call of TRBD2 is untestable without DNA. Germline CDR1 and CDR2: SGHRS and YFSETQ. The CDR3 is made up of 15 amino acids. The CDR3 spells CASSPGLAGGGEQFF.

This chain uses TRBV6-6 with TRBJ2-7; the D call of TRBD1 rests on TCRdb alone, since no DNA is present to check it. The CDR3 spans 13 residues. Germline V CDR1 and CDR2: MNHNY, SVGAGI (reference sequence). The CDR3 here is CASSEGQFYEQYF.

This chain uses TRBV5-1 with TRBJ1-5; no DNA is available, so the TRBD1 call from TCRdb remains unchecked. The CDR3 is 14 residues long. Germline-derived CDR1 and CDR2 are SGHRS and YFSETQ. CDR3: CASSFGRGLQPQHF.

The rearrangement joins TRBV29-1 to TRBJ2-7; the D call from TCRdb, TRBD2, cannot be confirmed without DNA. The CDR3 totals 12 residues. The germline gives CDR1 SQVTM, CDR2 ANQGSEA. The CDR3 loop reads CSVVSGEIGQYF.

The V call is TRBV3-1, the J call TRBJ2-7; absent DNA, TCRdb's TRBD1 call cannot be checked. CDR3 length: 15 amino acids. From germline, CDR1 is LGHDT and CDR2 YNNKEL (reference sequence). CDR3 in amino acids: CASSQPNRGGYEQYF.

The CDR3 loop reads CASSLTPGQPYEQYF. The rearrangement links TRBV7-9 to TRBJ2-7; lacking DNA, the TRBD1 call made by TCRdb goes unchecked. CDR3 length: 15 residues. Germline CDR1 is SEHNR and CDR2 is FQNEAQ (reference sequence).

The genes are TRBV5-6 and TRBJ2-7; TCRdb proposes TRBD1, but this gene call is untestable without DNA. CDR1 is SGHDT and CDR2 is YYEEEE in the germline V gene. The CDR3 is 13 amino acids. CDR3 protein: CASSLGQHYEQYF. The whole variable domain, remainder taken from reference TRBV5-6 and TRBJ2-7, is DAGVTQSPTHLIKTRGQQVTLRCSPKSGHDTVSWYQQALGQGPQFIFQYYEEEERQRGNFPDRFSGHQFPNYSSELNVNALLLGDSALYLCASSLGQHYEQYFGPGTRLTVT.

The V call is TRBV14, the J call TRBJ1-4; TCRdb's assignment of TRBD1 cannot be checked, as there is no DNA. This CDR3 contains 16 residues. CDR1 and CDR2 (germline): SGHDN, FVKESK. CDR3 amino acids: CASSQDQTGIKEKLFF.

V is TRBV9 and J is TRBJ2-7; the D call of TRBD2 rests on TCRdb alone, since no DNA is present to check it. This CDR3 has 21 residues. Germline CDR1 and CDR2: SGDLS and YYNGEE. The CDR3 region is CASSVDRRRTSGNNVTYEQYF.

The genes are TRBV27 and TRBJ1-2; the TCRdb D gene call, TRBD1, has no DNA to confirm it. CDR1 MNHEY and CDR2 SMNVEV come from the germline V gene (reference sequence). The length of the CDR3 is 13 residues. CDR3 loop: CASSLSSGSGYTF.

V gene TRBV10-3 combines with J gene TRBJ2-7; TCRdb designates TRBD1, a call that cannot be tested without DNA. Looked up from germline, CDR1 is ENHRY and CDR2 is SYGVKD. CDR3 length: 15 amino acids. The CDR3 sequence is CAIIDRDRGGYEQYF.

The chain couples TRBV20-1 to TRBJ1-1; TCRdb selects TRBD1, and the lack of DNA leaves this call unchecked. In germline, CDR1 is DFQATT, CDR2 SNEGSKA (reference sequence). The CDR3 runs to 15 residues. The CDR3 loop is CSASGTERWNTEAFF.

V gene TRBV15 combines with J gene TRBJ2-1; as DNA is missing, the TRBD1 call by TCRdb cannot be tested. The V gene's germline CDR1 is LNHNV and CDR2 YYDKDF (reference sequence). This CDR3 comprises 13 residues. This CDR3 is CATLGVSYNEQFF.

This rearrangement joins TRBV5-4 to TRBJ2-7. Germline loops: CDR1 SGHNT, CDR2 YYREEE (reference sequence). The CDR3 extends over 13 amino acids. Here the CDR3 reads CASSRWDSYEQYF.

The chain has TRBV20-1 and TRBJ2-1; TCRdb returns TRBD2, unconfirmable since there is no DNA. Germline assignment: CDR1 DFQATT and CDR2 SNEGSKA (reference sequence). The CDR3 covers 14 residues. CDR3 sequence reads: CSATPDYAYNEQFF.